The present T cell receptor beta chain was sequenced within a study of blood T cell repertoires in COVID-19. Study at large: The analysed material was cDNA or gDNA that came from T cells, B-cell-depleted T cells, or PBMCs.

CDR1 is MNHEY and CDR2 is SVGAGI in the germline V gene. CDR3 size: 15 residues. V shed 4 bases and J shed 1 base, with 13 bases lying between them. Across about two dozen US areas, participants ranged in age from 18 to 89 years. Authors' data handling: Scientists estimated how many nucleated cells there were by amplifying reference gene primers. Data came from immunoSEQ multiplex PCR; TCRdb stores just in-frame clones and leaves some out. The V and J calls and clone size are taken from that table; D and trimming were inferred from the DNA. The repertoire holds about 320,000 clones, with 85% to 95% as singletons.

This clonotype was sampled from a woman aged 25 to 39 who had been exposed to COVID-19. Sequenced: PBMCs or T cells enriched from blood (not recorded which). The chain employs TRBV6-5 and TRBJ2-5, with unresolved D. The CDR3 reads CASSFQPRVQETQYF. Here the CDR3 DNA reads TGTGCCAGCAGTTTCCAACCACGGGTCCAAGAGACCCAGTACTTC.